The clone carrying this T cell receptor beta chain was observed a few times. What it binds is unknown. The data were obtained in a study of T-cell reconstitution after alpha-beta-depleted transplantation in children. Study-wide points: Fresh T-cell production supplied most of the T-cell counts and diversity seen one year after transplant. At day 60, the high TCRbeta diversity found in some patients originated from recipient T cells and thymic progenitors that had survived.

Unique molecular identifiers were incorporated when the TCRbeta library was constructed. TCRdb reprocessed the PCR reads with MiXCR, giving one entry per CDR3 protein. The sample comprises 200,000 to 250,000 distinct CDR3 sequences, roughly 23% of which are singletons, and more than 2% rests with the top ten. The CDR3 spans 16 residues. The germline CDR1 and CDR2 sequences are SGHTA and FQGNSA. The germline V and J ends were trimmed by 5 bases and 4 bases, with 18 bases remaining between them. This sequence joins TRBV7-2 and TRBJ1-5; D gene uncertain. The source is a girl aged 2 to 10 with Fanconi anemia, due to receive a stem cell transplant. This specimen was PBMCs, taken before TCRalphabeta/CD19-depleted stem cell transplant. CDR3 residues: CASSPALGRDNQPQHF. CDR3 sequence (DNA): TGTGCCAGCAGCCCCGCCCTGGGCCGGGATAATCAGCCCCAGCATTTT.